These T cell receptor beta chains were read from a single sample in a study of T cell changes during pregnancy in multiple sclerosis. Libraries were prepared by immunoSEQ multiplex PCR; TCRdb keeps only in-frame clonotypes and omits some of them. The sample contains 15,000 to 25,000 clones, 80% to 90% of which appear only once. The sample consisted of CD8+ T cells from peripheral blood mononuclear cells, taken in the second trimester of pregnancy. These receptors all stem from a female donor in good health, enrolled as a control in a pregnancy study. CDR3s include the opening cysteine and the closing phenylalanine or tryptophan. The D gene is left open where the match is weak. The size field is filled for only some rows; it gives once, few, many or a size class.

D	length	size	V	J	DNA	CDR3
-	15	-	TRBV2	TRBJ2-7	TGTGCCAGCAGTGTGGGGCGGGGAAACTCCTACGAGCAGTACTTC	CASSVGRGNSYEQYF
TRBD2	15	-	TRBV5-4	TRBJ2-7	TGTGCCAGCAGCTTACCAGCGGGAGGGCCCTACGAGCAGTACTTC	CASSLPAGGPYEQYF
-	11	-	TRBV25-1	TRBJ2-3	TGTGCCAGCAGTTACACAGATACGCAGTATTTT	CASSYTDTQYF
TRBD1	16	medium-sized	TRBV28	TRBJ2-6	TGTGCCAGCAGCTCCGGGACAGGAGACGGGGCCAACGTCCTGACTTTC	CASSSGTGDGANVLTF
TRBD1	15	-	TRBV7-9	TRBJ1-5	TGTGCCAGCAGCTTCGACAGGGAACCTAATCAGCCCCAGCATTTT	CASSFDREPNQPQHF
-	12	-	TRBV2	TRBJ1-2	TGTGCCAGCATAACTGGACAGAACCTCTACACCTTC	CASITGQNLYTF
TRBD2	13	-	TRBV7-9	TRBJ2-1	TGTGCCAGCAGCTTAGGCCTTGACGGGGGGGCCCTCTTC	CASSLGLDGGALF
-	14	-	TRBV19	TRBJ2-1	TGTGCCACATCCACTAGAGAAGCCTACAATGAGCAGTTCTTC	CATSTREAYNEQFF
TRBD1	14	once	TRBV6-5	TRBJ1-2	TGTGCCAGCAGTCTTAACCGGGACAGGGCAATGGACACCTTC	CASSLNRDRAMDTF
TRBD2	16	-	TRBV19	TRBJ2-7	TGTGCCAGTAGTACCCTGGAGGGACTAGCGGGGGACGAGCAGTACTTC	CASSTLEGLAGDEQYF
TRBD1	14	-	TRBV2	TRBJ2-3	TGTGCCAGGAGTCCGGGACAGAGCACAGATACGCAGTATTTT	CARSPGQSTDTQYF
TRBD2	13	-	TRBV10-3	TRBJ2-7	TGTGCCACCAGACTAGCGGGACCCTACGAGCAGTACTTC	CATRLAGPYEQYF
-	15	-	TRBV6-1	TRBJ2-6	TGTGCCAGCAGTCAACAGCACTCTGGGGCCAACGTCCTGACTTTC	CASSQQHSGANVLTF
TRBD2	15	-	TRBV6-4	TRBJ2-1	TGTGCCAGTACTCCACTAGCGGGGACTTACAATGAGCAGTTCTTC	CASTPLAGTYNEQFF
-	15	-	TRBV7-8	TRBJ2-1	TGTGCCAGCAGCCGAGGACAGAACTACTACAATGAGCAGTTCTTC	CASSRGQNYYNEQFF
TRBD1	16	-	TRBV4-1	TRBJ1-2	TGCGCCAGCAGCCACCCCGGACAGGGCGTAAGGGATTACTACACCTTC	CASSHPGQGVRDYYTF
TRBD2	18	-	TRBV7-9	TRBJ2-7	TGTGCCAGCAGCTTCCCCCCGGGCGAGACTAGCGGGAGGTACGAGCAGTACTTC	CASSFPPGETSGRYEQYF
-	13	-	TRBV5-4	TRBJ2-3	TGTGCCAGCAGCGCCGAGTCGGGTGCAGTGCAGTATTTT	CASSAESGAVQYF
-	14	few	TRBV6-4	TRBJ1-1	TGTGCCAGCAGTGACGGGGGCAGTTCTGGGGCAGCTTTCTTT	CASSDGGSSGAAFF
-	14	-	TRBV7-9	TRBJ2-3	TGTGCCAGCAGCTTAGCGCTAAGTTCAGATACGCAGTATTTT	CASSLALSSDTQYF
TRBD2	16	-	TRBV7-2	TRBJ2-2	TGTGCCAGCAGCCTCCGAATAGCGGGGAGCACCGGGGAGCTGTTTTTT	CASSLRIAGSTGELFF
-	16	-	TRBV27	TRBJ2-1	TGTGCCAGCAGTTCCCTTCTAGCGAGCTCCTACAATGAGCAGTTCTTC	CASSSLLASSYNEQFF
TRBD1	14	-	TRBV27	TRBJ2-7	TGTGCCAGCAACGGACAGGGTCTCTGGGACGAGCAGTACTTC	CASNGQGLWDEQYF
TRBD1	18	-	TRBV7-6	TRBJ1-4	TGTGCCAGCAGCTTAGCGCGATGGACAGGGCCAACTAATGAAAAACTGTTTTTT	CASSLARWTGPTNEKLFF
-	12	-	TRBV19	TRBJ1-1	TGTGCCAGTAAGACAGCGAACACTGAAGCTTTCTTT	CASKTANTEAFF
-	17	-	TRBV7-9	TRBJ2-1	TGTGCCAGCAGCTTAGTCACGGGACAACCTAGCTACAATGAGCAGTTCTTC	CASSLVTGQPSYNEQFF
-	13	-	TRBV5-1	TRBJ2-1	TGCGCCAGCAGCCAAAGAAGCGACAATGAGCAGTTCTTC	CASSQRSDNEQFF
-	12	once	TRBV27	TRBJ2-3	TGTGCCAGCAGACGGGATCGCGCCCAGCAGTATTTT	CASRRDRAQQYF
-	13	-	TRBV19	TRBJ2-7	TGTGCCAGTAGTATAGGAGGAAGTAGCGAGCAGTACTTC	CASSIGGSSEQYF
-	16	-	TRBV9	TRBJ2-2	TGTGCCAGCAGCGTAATTAGGTTTGGGGAGGCCGGGGAGCTGTTTTTT	CASSVIRFGEAGELFF
-	15	few	TRBV15	TRBJ1-1	TGTGCCACCAGCAGAGATCAGGAACTTGGGACTGAAGCTTTCTTT	CATSRDQELGTEAFF
TRBD2	15	-	TRBV7-9	TRBJ2-1	TGTGCCAGCAGCTTAGGCGCGGGAGGGAACAATGAGCAGTTCTTC	CASSLGAGGNNEQFF
-	14	-	TRBV5-1	TRBJ1-1	TGCGCCAGCAGCATTACAGGGTACGGGACTGAAGCTTTCTTT	CASSITGYGTEAFF
TRBD2	13	-	TRBV28	TRBJ2-7	TGTGCCATCCTCGGACTAGCGGACTACGAGCAGTACTTC	CAILGLADYEQYF
-	13	-	TRBV6-4	TRBJ2-2	TGTGCCAGCAGTGACGGGGCAGCCGGGGAGCTGTTTTTT	CASSDGAAGELFF
-	12	few	TRBV6-6	TRBJ2-1	TGTGCCAGCGGGGAGGACCGCAATGAGCAGTTCTTC	CASGEDRNEQFF
-	15	-	TRBV7-2	TRBJ2-6	TGTGCCAGCAGCTCCGACAGCTCTGGGGCCAACGTCCTGACTTTC	CASSSDSSGANVLTF
-	15	-	TRBV6-5	TRBJ2-7	TGTGCCAGCAGTAAACAGGGCCTTACGACTCTCGAGCAGTACTTC	CASSKQGLTTLEQYF
TRBD2	16	-	TRBV29-1	TRBJ2-3	TGCAGCGTTGAAACCGGCCGACTAGCGGGAGCAGATACGCAGTATTTT	CSVETGRLAGADTQYF
-	14	-	TRBV9	TRBJ2-1	TGTGCCAGCAGCGTAGCTTCAATGAGGAATGAGCAGTTCTTC	CASSVASMRNEQFF
-	13	-	TRBV7-9	TRBJ2-7	TGTGCCAGCAGCGTACCCAACGGGGATGAGCAGTACTTC	CASSVPNGDEQYF
TRBD1	15	-	TRBV6-5	TRBJ1-2	TGTGCCAGCAGCCAACGGACAGGATCTAACTATGGCTACACCTTC	CASSQRTGSNYGYTF
TRBD2	15	-	TRBV7-6	TRBJ2-3	TGTGCCAGCAGCTTGCGGACTAGCGGGGAAGATACGCAGTATTTT	CASSLRTSGEDTQYF
-	13	-	TRBV5-1	TRBJ2-3	TGCGCCAGCACACAACAGACCGAAGATACGCAGTATTTT	CASTQQTEDTQYF
-	14	-	TRBV7-6	TRBJ1-1	TGTGCCAGCAGCTTAGGCGGAATGAACACTGAAGCTTTCTTT	CASSLGGMNTEAFF
TRBD1	14	-	TRBV4-2	TRBJ2-7	TGTGCCAGCAGCCAATTAGGGACAGGCGACGAGCAGTACTTC	CASSQLGTGDEQYF
TRBD2	15	-	TRBV19	TRBJ2-7	TGTGCCAGTAGTATCGCAGCGGGAGAGAGCTACGAGCAGTACTTC	CASSIAAGESYEQYF
-	15	medium-sized	TRBV4-2	TRBJ2-1	TGTGCCAGCAGCCAAGAGAAGGGGGGGTACAATGAGCAGTTCTTC	CASSQEKGGYNEQFF
-	15	-	TRBV6-5	TRBJ2-7	TGTGCCAGCAGTTACACAGGGTCAAGCTCCTACGAGCAGTACTTC	CASSYTGSSSYEQYF
TRBD2	20	-	TRBV5-1	TRBJ2-3	TGCGCCAGCAGCTTGAGGTTTATGAGCGGGGGCGTTGGTAGCACAGATACGCAGTATTTT	CASSLRFMSGGVGSTDTQYF
-	15	-	TRBV27	TRBJ2-1	TGTGCCAGCAGTTTATTTAGCCCATCCTACAATGAGCAGTTCTTC	CASSLFSPSYNEQFF
-	13	-	TRBV27	TRBJ1-1	TGTGCCAGCAGCATTCAGACAGGCACTGAAGCTTTCTTT	CASSIQTGTEAFF